The sequence of this TCR beta chain was determined in a study of blood T cell repertoires in COVID-19. Study-level information: Material from acute and convalescent COVID-19 was sourced from the United States, Italy and Spain. T cells, B-cell-depleted T cells, or PBMCs supplied cDNA or gDNA.

Methods used by the authors: Reference gene primers were amplified, and this amplification served to estimate nucleated cell counts. Measured with immunoSEQ multiplex PCR; TCRdb has only the in-frame clones, and not every one. That table is the source of V, J and clone size, and D and trimming were worked out from the DNA. The table lists fewer than 85,000 clones, 90% of them singletons. CDR3 length: 14 amino acids. Per germline, CDR1 SNHLY and CDR2 FYNNEI. The germline V and J ends were trimmed by 5 bases and 9 bases, with 19 bases remaining between them. The TCR comes from a woman aged 50 to 60 in a cohort sampled during active COVID-19. The sample taken for sequencing was peripheral blood. The chain recombines TRBV2 with TRBJ1-2, with unresolved D. The CDR3 reads CASSPEGSGSRYTF. Here the CDR3 DNA reads TGTGCCAGCAGTCCGGAGGGCTCCGGTAGCCGCTACACCTTC.